The 21 T cell receptor beta chains below all came from one sample that was sequenced in a study of blood T cell repertoires in COVID-19. Data came from immunoSEQ multiplex PCR; TCRdb stores just in-frame clones and leaves some out. The table has 200,000 to 300,000 clones, around nine tenths seen once; the top ten hold more than 4.5%. Specimen: peripheral blood. Receptor source: a woman aged 60-75 years with COVID-19, enrolled during active disease.

The rearrangement uses TRBV18 and TRBJ2-7; 8 bases agree with TRBD1. With V trimmed by 1 base and J by 5 bases, 10 bases remained unmatched. The CDR3 has 16 residues. Per germline, CDR1 KGHSH and CDR2 LQKENI. Here the CDR3 DNA reads TGTGCCAGCTCACCACTTTCGGTGACAGGGGTCCACGAGCAGTACTTC. This encodes CASSPLSVTGVHEQYF.

The J gene is TRBJ2-1, the V gene TRBV19; 11 bases are shared with TRBD2. Unmatched junction bases numbered 13, after V lost 7 bases and J lost 8 bases. This CDR3 is built from 16 residues. CDR1 LNHDA and CDR2 SQIVND come from the germline V gene (reference sequence). The CDR3 DNA sequence: TGTGCCAGTACCGATACCCGACTAGCGGGACCCTATGAGCAGTTCTTC. It translates to CASTDTRLAGPYEQFF. Together with reference TRBV19 and TRBJ2-1, the CDR3 gives the full variable domain: DGGITQSPKYLFRKEGQNVTLSCEQNLNHDAMYWYRQDPGQGLRLIYYSQIVNDFQKGDIAEGYSVSREKKESFPLTVTSAQKNPTAFYLCASTDTRLAGPYEQFFGPGTRLTVL.

The chain couples TRBV28 to TRBJ1-2, with a possible D match to TRBD1 (5 bases). This CDR3 is 15 amino acids long. Trimming removed 6 bases at V and 5 bases at J, with 19 bases between. The germline V gene encodes CDR1 MDHEN and CDR2 SYDVKM. CDR3 in DNA: TGTGCCAGCAGACCCACGGGGGGAGGACCATATGGCTACACCTTC. Translating it yields CASRPTGGGPYGYTF.

The chain is built from TRBV4-3 and TRBJ1-3; D is perhaps TRBD1 (5 bases). Germline loops: CDR1 LGHNA, CDR2 YSLEER. The CDR3 contains 14 residues. The V gene lost 1 base and the J gene lost 7 bases, with 11 bases spanning the gap. CDR3 in amino acids: CASSQGPRANTIYF. The CDR3 coding sequence is TGCGCCAGCAGCCAAGGTCCCAGGGCGAACACCATATATTTT.

The chain joins TRBV9 to TRBJ2-2; possibly TRBD2 for D (6 bases). The V end was cut by 0 bases, the J end by 0 bases, with 15 bases between. The germline V gene has CDR1 SGDLS and CDR2 YYNGEE. CDR3 length equals 18 residues. CDR3 residues: CASSVDPGDPTNTGELFF. In nucleotides, the CDR3 is TGTGCCAGCAGCGTAGATCCGGGGGACCCTACGAACACCGGGGAGCTGTTTTTT.

This chain uses TRBV30 with TRBJ2-5; a possible D gene is TRBD1 (5 bases). The CDR3 covers 15 residues. V gave up 4 bases and J gave up 9 bases, with 24 bases separating them. Per germline, CDR1 GTSNPN and CDR2 SVGIG (reference sequence). The CDR3 is CAWTFSDIAKGAQYF. CDR3 nucleotides: TGTGCCTGGACCTTTTCTGATATCGCCAAAGGGGCCCAGTACTTC.

This rearrangement joins TRBV5-1 to TRBJ2-1; 8 bases are a match to TRBD1. Germline trimming cut 5 bases from V and 4 bases from J; bases unmatched to any gene: 11. Germline lookup yields CDR1 SGHRS and CDR2 YFSETQ. This CDR3 has 16 residues. CDR3 region: CASSQRQGPGYNEQFF. CDR3 bases: TGCGCCAGCAGTCAAAGACAGGGGCCGGGTTACAATGAGCAGTTCTTC.

J is TRBJ1-2 and V is TRBV4-1, with D hard to call. The CDR3 spans 15 residues. Germline V gene lookup returns CDR1 MGHRA and CDR2 YSYEKL. Between the trimmed V and J ends, which lost 0 bases and 7 bases, there was a span of 15 bases. The CDR3: CASSQEDSARRGYTF. Written as DNA, the CDR3 is TGCGCCAGCAGCCAAGAAGATTCCGCCAGGCGTGGCTACACCTTC.

The V and J genes are TRBV28 and TRBJ2-1; 12 positions match TRBD2. The germline V gene has CDR1 MDHEN and CDR2 SYDVKM. There are 18 residues in the CDR3. V lost 2 bases, J lost 7 bases, and 12 bases stayed unmatched. The CDR3 reads CASSLPRYGLAGWNEQFF. The CDR3 bases are TGTGCCAGCAGTTTACCTCGCTATGGACTAGCGGGATGGAATGAGCAGTTCTTC. The full variable domain, rest sourced from reference TRBV28 and TRBJ2-1, is DVKVTQSSRYLVKRTGEKVFLECVQDMDHENMFWYRQDPGLGLRLIYFSYDVKMKEKGDIPEGYSVSREKKERFSLILESASTNQTSMYLCASSLPRYGLAGWNEQFFGPGTRLTVL.

This chain links TRBV4-3 with TRBJ2-3; D not resolved. CDR1 is LGHNA, CDR2 YSLEER, per germline. CDR3 length equals 17 residues. Trimming took 0 bases from V and 6 from J, leaving 19 bases between them. The CDR3 region is CASSQDSGPLRPDTQYF. As DNA, the CDR3 is TGCGCCAGCAGCCAAGATTCGGGTCCCCTAAGGCCGGATACGCAGTATTTT.

The V call is TRBV6-5, the J call TRBJ1-5; weak D call: TRBD1 (6 bases). With 7 bases removed from V and 6 bases from J, the gap between germline ends came to 13 bases. This CDR3 region has 13 residues. Per the germline V gene, CDR1 is MNHEY and CDR2 is SVGAGI. CDR3 nucleotides: TGTGCCAGCAAAGAAGGGGGTACTCAGCCCCAGCATTTT. Its protein is CASKEGGTQPQHF.

The genes are TRBV19 and TRBJ2-3; 12 nucleotides align to TRBD2. The CDR3 is made up of 15 amino acids. V gave up 8 bases and J gave up 6 bases; unmatched junction bases: 9. Germline V gives CDR1 LNHDA, CDR2 SQIVND (reference sequence). The CDR3 protein is CASSTGLAGPDTQYF. The CDR3 DNA sequence: TGTGCCAGTTCCACAGGACTAGCGGGGCCGGATACGCAGTATTTT.

In this sample, this clone turned up once. The chain joins TRBV27 to TRBJ1-5; 8 bases are a match to TRBD1. The CDR3 is 14 amino acids. V lost 8 bases and J lost 3; bases outside the gene matches: 6. Germline lookup yields CDR1 MNHEY and CDR2 SMNVEV (reference sequence). CDR3 coding DNA: TGTGCCAGCTCCAGGGGGCTTCCCAATCAGCCCCAGCATTTT. It is translated as CASSRGLPNQPQHF.

The rearrangement uses TRBV11-2 and TRBJ2-5, with 9 bases matching TRBD2. Germline V gene sequence: CDR1 SGHAT, CDR2 FQNNGV. Trimming at V came to 1 base and at J to 5 bases, leaving 5 bases not matched to a gene. CDR3 size: 15 residues. The chain's CDR3 is CASSLGLADGETQYF. For the CDR3, the DNA is TGTGCCAGCAGCTTAGGACTAGCGGATGGTGAGACCCAGTACTTC.

CDR3 in DNA: TGTGCCAGCAGCGGGTCCGGGACAGGGGATGAAAAACTGTTTTTT. Amino acid sequence: CASSGSGTGDEKLFF. The J gene is TRBJ1-4, the V gene TRBV9; 10 positions match TRBD1. The CDR3 extends over 15 amino acids. After removal of 3 bases from V and 6 bases from J, the junction contained 5 bases not matched to a gene. Germline lookup yields CDR1 SGDLS and CDR2 YYNGEE. The variable domain in full, with the rest retrieved from reference TRBV9 and TRBJ1-4, is DSGVTQTPKHLITATGQRVTLRCSPRSGDLSVYWYQQSLDQGLQFLIQYYNGEERAKGNILERFSAQQFPDLHSELNLSSLELGDSALYFCASSGSGTGDEKLFFGSGTQLSVL.

This clone was picked up a small number of times. The gene calls are TRBV19 and TRBJ1-2, with D tentatively TRBD1 (6 bases). The CDR3 extends over 13 amino acids. V was clipped by 7 bases and J by 4 bases, with 13 bases between them. Germline V lookup: CDR1 LNHDA, CDR2 SQIVND (reference sequence). CDR3 loop: CASNSGAVYGYTF. The CDR3 DNA sequence: TGTGCCAGTAACTCAGGGGCGGTCTATGGCTACACCTTC.

On this clone itself: Compared with germline, one end of the junction differs, possibly owing to a read error. CDR3 residues: CASRLMGANYGYTF. DNA for the CDR3: TGTGCCAGCCGCTTAATGGGGGCAAACTATGGCTACACCTTC. The chain couples TRBV5-5 to TRBJ1-2, with D tentatively TRBD1 (6 bases). Germline loops: CDR1 SGHKS, CDR2 YYEKEE (reference sequence). The CDR3 has 14 amino acids.

This clone occurred a few times. The chain is built from TRBV7-2 and TRBJ2-1, with TRBD1 identical over 11 bases. Germline CDR1 reads SGHTA; CDR2 reads FQGNSA. With V trimmed by 1 base and J by 12 bases, 11 bases remained unmatched. The CDR3 length is 16 residues. The CDR3 DNA is TGTGCCAGCAGCTTAGGCAGGACAGGGGGCGCGGGAACGCAGTTCTTC. Its protein is CASSLGRTGGAGTQFF.

V and J are TRBV7-2 and TRBJ1-2, with D possibly matching TRBD1 (5 bases). The CDR3 extends over 16 amino acids. CDR1 SGHTA and CDR2 FQGNSA come from the germline V gene. The germline V and J ends were trimmed by 7 bases and 3 bases, with 21 bases remaining between them. The CDR3 DNA sequence: TGTGCCAGCACTCAAGGGGTATGGCCCGCGGACTATGGCTACACCTTC. Protein: CASTQGVWPADYGYTF.

V is TRBV19 and J is TRBJ2-5, with TRBD2 identical over 9 bases. Trimming cost V 4 bases and J 3 bases; bases outside gene matches: 9. The CDR3 is 16 amino acids. Germline CDR1 and CDR2: LNHDA and SQIVND (reference sequence). The CDR3 DNA sequence: TGTGCCAGTAGTAGAGAAACGGCTAGCGGGGAAGAGACCCAGTACTTC. Translation gives CASSRETASGEETQYF. Variable domain in full (rest from reference TRBV19 and TRBJ2-5): DGGITQSPKYLFRKEGQNVTLSCEQNLNHDAMYWYRQDPGQGLRLIYYSQIVNDFQKGDIAEGYSVSREKKESFPLTVTSAQKNPTAFYLCASSRETASGEETQYFGPGTRLLVL.

V is TRBV19 and J is TRBJ2-3; D remains ambiguous. Germline V gene sequence: CDR1 LNHDA, CDR2 SQIVND (reference sequence). Trimming cost V 7 bases and J 1 base, with 12 bases left between them. CDR3 length: 14 amino acids. This CDR3 is CASTLRQGTDTQYF. CDR3 in DNA: TGTGCCAGTACCCTCCGGCAGGGCACAGATACGCAGTATTTT.